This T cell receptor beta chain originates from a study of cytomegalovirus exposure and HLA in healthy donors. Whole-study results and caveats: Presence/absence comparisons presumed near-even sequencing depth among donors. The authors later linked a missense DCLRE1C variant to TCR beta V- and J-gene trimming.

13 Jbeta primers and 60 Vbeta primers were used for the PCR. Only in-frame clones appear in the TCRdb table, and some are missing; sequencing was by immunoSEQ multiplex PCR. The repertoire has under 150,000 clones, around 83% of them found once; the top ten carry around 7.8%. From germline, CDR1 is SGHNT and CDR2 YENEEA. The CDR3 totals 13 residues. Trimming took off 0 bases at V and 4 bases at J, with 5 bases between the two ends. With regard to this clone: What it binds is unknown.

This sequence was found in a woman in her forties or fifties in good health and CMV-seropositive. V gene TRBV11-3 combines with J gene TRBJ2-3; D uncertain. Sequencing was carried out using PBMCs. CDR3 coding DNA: TGTGCCAGCAGCTTAGATAGCCCAGATACGCAGTATTTT. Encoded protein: CASSLDSPDTQYF.